This T cell receptor (beta chain) was sequenced during a study of blood T cell repertoires in COVID-19. Overall study: The cDNA or gDNA used as material had been derived from T cells, B-cell-depleted T cells, or PBMCs.

Germline V CDR1 and CDR2: LGHDT, YNNKEL (reference sequence). The trim removed 3 bases at V and 11 bases at J, leaving 4 bases unmatched. The CDR3 contains 12 residues. The protocol was immunoSEQ multiplex PCR, while the TCRdb copy is restricted to in-frame clones and leaves out a portion. The data show roughly 140,000 clones, 70% to 90% seen once. This sequence was found in a woman older than 75 with acute or convalescent COVID-19. The sequenced sample was peripheral blood. The chain recombines TRBV3-1 (or the pseudogene TRBV3-2) with TRBJ1-1, with 9 bases matching TRBD1. The CDR3 region is CASSHPGQGAFF. DNA of the CDR3: TGTGCCAGCAGCCATCCGGGACAGGGTGCTTTCTTT.